The 32 T cell receptor beta chains listed next were all sequenced from one sample in a study of blood T cell repertoires in COVID-19. Repertoires were generated with immunoSEQ multiplex PCR, while TCRdb's copy carries only in-frame clones and drops some. The sample includes under 110,000 clones, over 70% of them seen just once. The source material was peripheral blood. These receptors came from a human donor with acute or convalescent COVID-19. The donor label of this sample is uncertain.

The J gene is TRBJ1-1, the V gene TRBV7-2, with D unresolved. Germline values: CDR1 SGHTA, CDR2 FQGNSA. CDR3 length equals 13 residues. With 2 bases removed from V and 11 bases from J, the gap between germline ends came to 15 bases. CDR3 loop: CASSLNRQVDAFF. CDR3 nucleotides: TGTGCCAGCAGCTTAAATAGGCAGGTCGACGCTTTCTTT.

CDR3 amino acids: CASSRAGGPGDTQYF. The CDR3 DNA sequence: TGTGCCAGCAGTCGAGCGGGGGGGCCGGGAGATACGCAGTATTTT. V is TRBV6-5 and J is TRBJ2-3; 10 positions match TRBD2. Per the germline V gene, CDR1 is MNHEY and CDR2 is SVGAGI. There are 15 residues in the CDR3. V shed 5 bases, J shed 5 bases, and the junction held 7 bases outside the gene matches.

The chain uses TRBV5-4 and TRBJ2-3; maybe TRBD1 (6 bases). The CDR3 has 12 amino acids. Deletions cut 5 bases from V and 7 bases from J, with 11 bases between. The germline V gene has CDR1 SGHNT and CDR2 YYREEE (reference sequence). The DNA for the CDR3 is TGTGCCAGCAGTCTGGACAGTTATACGCAGTATTTT. Translating gives CASSLDSYTQYF.

The gene calls are TRBV29-1 and TRBJ1-4; 7 bases fit TRBD1. CDR3 length equals 13 residues. Germline CDR1 SQVTM, CDR2 ANQGSEA. The J segment lost 5 bases and the V segment lost 8 bases, leaving 8 bases of the junction unmatched. The DNA for the CDR3 is TGCAGCACCACAGGGGCCACCAATGAAAAACTGTTTTTT. This sequence encodes CSTTGATNEKLFF.

The chain combines TRBV6-1 with TRBJ1-1, with 10 bases aligning to TRBD1. The length of the CDR3 is 12 residues. J gave up 12 bases and V 5 bases, and 6 bases lay outside the gene matches. Germline CDR1 MNHNS, CDR2 SASEGT. The CDR3 DNA is TGTGCCAGCAGTCACCGGACAGGGGGAACTTTCTTT. This encodes CASSHRTGGTFF.

In nucleotides, the CDR3 is TGTGCCAGCAGTTCAGGGGCTCCTTTTGGAAACACCATATATTTT. This encodes CASSSGAPFGNTIYF. This rearrangement joins TRBV6-5 to TRBJ1-3, with a possible D match to TRBD1 (6 bases). Trimming left V 4 bases short and J 3 bases short, with 13 bases between. Germline V gives CDR1 MNHEY, CDR2 SVGAGI. This CDR3 is built from 15 residues.

A few counts support this clone. The chain combines TRBV5-1 with TRBJ2-7; 7 bases map to TRBD1. J gave up 1 base and V 3 bases, and 7 bases lay outside the gene matches. The CDR3 loop spans 15 amino acids. Germline CDR1 SGHRS, CDR2 YFSETQ. The DNA of the CDR3 is TGCGCCAGCAGCTACTGGACAGGTCCGTCCTACGAGCAGTACTTC. Translating gives CASSYWTGPSYEQYF.

The rearrangement joins TRBV2 to TRBJ1-2; D possibly corresponds to TRBD1 (5 bases). This CDR3 contains 13 residues. Germline loops: CDR1 SNHLY, CDR2 FYNNEI. Deletions cut 11 bases from V and 7 bases from J, with 20 bases between. The CDR3 loop is CAFYRDLYLGYTF. The DNA of the CDR3 is TGTGCCTTTTACCGGGACTTATACCTTGGCTACACCTTC.

This chain joins TRBV6-4 and TRBJ2-3; 9 bases match TRBD2. The CDR3 runs 16 residues. V was pared by 0 bases and J by 4 bases, with 5 bases of the junction left unmatched. Germline V lookup: CDR1 MRHNA, CDR2 SNTAGT. CDR3 in amino acids: CASSDSSGGSADTQYF. The CDR3 DNA is TGTGCCAGCAGTGACTCGAGCGGGGGGTCCGCAGATACGCAGTATTTT.

The V gene is TRBV3-1 (or the pseudogene TRBV3-2), the J gene TRBJ2-2; D is undetermined. Germline V gene sequence: CDR1 LGHDT, CDR2 YNNKEL (reference sequence). This CDR3 is 17 amino acids long. Trimming removed 0 bases from V and 5 bases from J, with 16 bases in between. In nucleotides, the CDR3 is TGTGCCAGCAGCCAAGATCGGTTGCTAGTTCTTACCGGGGAGCTGTTTTTT. Translated: CASSQDRLLVLTGELFF.

The chain uses TRBV7-9 and TRBJ2-2, with 12 bases identical to TRBD1. Germline CDR1 is SEHNR and CDR2 is FQNEAQ (reference sequence). V was clipped by 5 bases and J by 7 bases; unmatched bases: 11. The CDR3 is 17 residues long. The DNA of the CDR3 is TGTGCCAGCAGCCCGAGCCGGGGACAGGGGGCTGTCGGGGAGCTGTTTTTT. Translated, it gives CASSPSRGQGAVGELFF.

This clone was seen only a few times. This chain links TRBV3-1 (or the pseudogene TRBV3-2) with TRBJ1-1; 8 bases agree with TRBD1. The CDR3 has 13 residues. Trimming took 1 base from V and 9 from J; bases not matched to a gene: 4. The germline V gene has CDR1 LGHDT and CDR2 YNNKEL (reference sequence). The CDR3 DNA reads as TGTGCCAGCAGCCAAGGCAGGGGGCGTAAAGCTTTCTTT. Residues: CASSQGRGRKAFF.

The rearrangement joins TRBV10-2 to TRBJ1-4, with a weak D call TRBD1 (5 bases). V lost 8 bases and J 2 bases, leaving 12 bases between the germline ends. Germline V CDR1 and CDR2: WSHSY, SAAADI. The CDR3 has 14 residues. The CDR3 loop reads CASRAGWTNEKLFF. In nucleotides, the CDR3 is TGCGCCAGCCGAGCAGGGTGGACTAATGAAAAACTGTTTTTT.

V gene TRBV4-1 combines with J gene TRBJ2-5; no definite D call. V was pared by 4 bases and J by 1 base, with 16 bases between. From germline, CDR1 is MGHRA and CDR2 YSYEKL. CDR3 length equals 16 residues. CDR3 DNA sequence: TGCGCCAGCAGCCCTACTCCCCTAGTCGGCCAAGAGACCCAGTACTTC. Its translation is CASSPTPLVGQETQYF.

V and J are TRBV6-5 and TRBJ1-1; D unclear. V dropped 8 bases and J dropped 11 bases, with 15 bases sitting between them. CDR1 is MNHEY, CDR2 SVGAGI, per germline. This CDR3 spans 11 amino acids. The CDR3 here is CASDMTGFAFF. The CDR3, as DNA: TGTGCCAGCGATATGACTGGGTTTGCTTTCTTT.

V usage is TRBV6-6 and J usage is TRBJ2-7; TRBD1 agrees at 7 bases. The germline gives CDR1 MNHNY, CDR2 SVGAGI (reference sequence). Trimming removed 0 bases from V and 0 bases from J; junction bases left unmatched: 2. This CDR3 region has 15 residues. In nucleotides, the CDR3 is TGTGCCAGCAGTTACTCGTCAGGGGGCTCCTACGAGCAGTACTTC. This encodes CASSYSSGGSYEQYF.

The chain has TRBV6-1 and TRBJ2-7; maybe TRBD1 (5 bases). Germline V gives CDR1 MNHNS, CDR2 SASEGT. The V end was cut by 2 bases, the J end by 4 bases, with 15 bases between. The CDR3 has 15 amino acids. The CDR3 DNA is TGTGCCAGCAGTGAATGGGGCAACTCGTTTTACGAGCAGTACGTC. It codes for CASSEWGNSFYEQYV.

V and J are TRBV29-1 and TRBJ1-2; 12 bases match TRBD1. This CDR3 comprises 15 residues. The junction had 12 bases not matched to a gene; V was cut back by 6 bases and J by 7 bases. Germline CDR1 SQVTM, CDR2 ANQGSEA. The CDR3 DNA reads as TGCAGCGTCGATATCGGGGACAGGGGGCTGATTGGCTACACCTTC. This codes for CSVDIGDRGLIGYTF.

This chain joins TRBV28 and TRBJ1-4, with a possible D match to TRBD1 (5 bases). The CDR3 is made up of 14 amino acids. V gave up 3 bases and J gave up 5 bases, with 10 bases separating them. The germline V gene encodes CDR1 MDHEN and CDR2 SYDVKM. The CDR3 here is CASSFGGTNEKLFF. In nucleotides, the CDR3 is TGTGCCAGCAGTTTCGGGGGGACCAATGAAAAACTGTTTTTT.

About this clone itself: This same CDR3 is encoded by further DNA sequences in the sample. The chain combines TRBV29-1 with TRBJ2-2; D gene ambiguous. Trimming left V 2 bases short and J 5 bases short, with 9 bases between. CDR1 is SQVTM and CDR2 is ANQGSEA in the germline V gene. This CDR3 is built from 13 residues. CDR3 sequence (DNA): TGCAGCGTTGAATCCTTAAATACCGGGGAGCTGTTTTTT. It codes for CSVESLNTGELFF.

This chain links TRBV29-1 with TRBJ2-1, with a weak D call TRBD2 (7 bases). V shed 4 bases and J shed 0 bases, with 13 bases lying between them. The CDR3 length is 15 residues. Germline CDR1 SQVTM, CDR2 ANQGSEA. The CDR3 region is CSVGGGLSSYNEQFF. The CDR3 DNA reads as TGCAGCGTTGGGGGGGGCCTAAGCTCCTACAATGAGCAGTTCTTC.

The chain employs TRBV2 and TRBJ1-5; possible D gene TRBD1, 6 bases. This CDR3 contains 15 residues. CDR1 is SNHLY, CDR2 FYNNEI, per germline. The V end lost 7 bases, the J end lost 1 base, and 14 bases lay between the germline ends. The DNA of the CDR3 is TGTGCCAGCACGAGGACAGTTCAAAGCAATCAGCCCCAGCATTTT. It codes for CASTRTVQSNQPQHF.

V usage is TRBV2 and J usage is TRBJ2-1; D possibly corresponds to TRBD1 (6 bases). V was clipped by 2 bases and J by 6 bases, with 8 bases between them. There are 13 residues in the CDR3. Per the germline V gene, CDR1 is SNHLY and CDR2 is FYNNEI. CDR3 residues: CASSEQGLNEQFF. CDR3 DNA sequence: TGTGCCAGCAGTGAACAGGGGCTCAATGAGCAGTTCTTC.

The V gene is TRBV5-6, the J gene TRBJ2-1; 7 bases are a match to TRBD1. The V gene's germline CDR1 is SGHDT and CDR2 YYEEEE. The V gene end was trimmed by 3 bases and the J gene end by 4 bases; junction bases not matched to a gene: 7. The length of the CDR3 is 15 residues. The CDR3 DNA is TGTGCCAGCAGCTCCGAGGACAGGTCATACAATGAGCAGTTCTTC. Translated, it gives CASSSEDRSYNEQFF.

This clone has only one observation. This chain uses TRBV3-1 (or the pseudogene TRBV3-2) with TRBJ2-5, with D possibly being TRBD1 (6 bases). The CDR3 loop spans 15 amino acids. In germline, CDR1 is LGHDT, CDR2 YNNKEL (reference sequence). The V and J ends lost 6 bases and 4 bases respectively, with 18 bases between them. CDR3 nucleotide sequence: TGTGCCAGCAGACCCGTCTCGGGCAGGGGAGAGACCCAGTACTTC. Amino acids: CASRPVSGRGETQYF.

The V call is TRBV3-1 (or the pseudogene TRBV3-2), the J call TRBJ1-2; 7 nucleotides match TRBD1. V shed 4 bases, J shed 4 bases, and the junction held 3 bases outside the gene matches. The CDR3 has 13 amino acids. Germline V gene sequence: CDR1 LGHDT, CDR2 YNNKEL (reference sequence). The CDR3 protein is CASSPRQGYGYTF. The CDR3 DNA reads TGTGCCAGCAGCCCCCGACAGGGCTATGGCTACACCTTC.

The chain carries TRBV20-1 and TRBJ1-3; D may be TRBD1 (5 bases). The germline V gene has CDR1 DFQATT and CDR2 SNEGSKA (reference sequence). This CDR3 is 14 amino acids long. Trimming removed 3 bases at V and 2 bases at J, with 11 bases between. CDR3 DNA: TGCAGTGCTAGTATGGTAGGGGCTGGAAACACCATATATTTT. Amino acids: CSASMVGAGNTIYF.

The genes are TRBV4-1 and TRBJ1-3, with D perhaps matching TRBD1 (5 bases). Germline CDR1 MGHRA, CDR2 YSYEKL. Trimming left V 1 base short and J 0 bases short, with 7 bases between. The CDR3 is 15 residues long. CDR3 loop: CASSQVQGSGNTIYF. The CDR3 DNA reads TGCGCCAGCAGCCAAGTCCAGGGCTCTGGAAACACCATATATTTT.

CDR3 protein: CASSLGSRGQGNYGYTF. DNA of the CDR3: TGTGCCAGCAGCTTAGGTAGCCGGGGACAGGGTAACTATGGCTACACCTTC. This sequence joins TRBV7-2 and TRBJ1-2; 9 bases are a match to TRBD1. The CDR3 consists of 17 residues. In germline, CDR1 is SGHTA, CDR2 FQGNSA. V gave up 1 base and J gave up 1 base; unmatched junction bases: 7. The full variable domain, with the rest looked up from reference TRBV7-2 and TRBJ1-2, is GAGVSQSPSNKVTEKGKDVELRCDPISGHTALYWYRQSLGQGLEFLIYFQGNSAPDKSGLPSDRFSAERTGGSVSTLTIQRTQQEDSAVYLCASSLGSRGQGNYGYTFGSGTRLTVV.

The chain combines TRBV5-6 with TRBJ1-3; 9 bases map to TRBD1. Per germline, CDR1 SGHDT and CDR2 YYEEEE. CDR3 length equals 16 residues. V lost 2 bases and J lost 4; bases outside the gene matches: 7. CDR3 amino acids: CASSFWGTGQGNTIYF. In DNA form, the CDR3 reads TGTGCCAGCAGCTTTTGGGGGACAGGGCAAGGAAACACCATATATTTT.

J is TRBJ1-2 and V is TRBV6-6, with 10 bases identical to TRBD1. The CDR3 has 16 residues. Germline CDR1 and CDR2: MNHNY and SVGAGI (reference sequence). Losses at the gene ends were 6 bases for V and 3 bases for J; bases not matched to a gene: 10. The CDR3 protein is CASRTGTGERDYGYTF. The CDR3, as DNA: TGTGCCAGCAGAACCGGGACAGGGGAACGGGACTATGGCTACACCTTC.

J is TRBJ2-2 and V is TRBV7-9; tentative D call: TRBD2 (5 bases). V dropped 2 bases and J dropped 7 bases, with 8 bases sitting between them. CDR3 length: 13 amino acids. Germline V gene data show CDR1 as SEHNR and CDR2 as FQNEAQ (reference sequence). The CDR3 DNA reads as TGTGCCAGCAGCTTATATCGGGGCGGGGAGCTGTTTTTT. Translated: CASSLYRGGELFF.